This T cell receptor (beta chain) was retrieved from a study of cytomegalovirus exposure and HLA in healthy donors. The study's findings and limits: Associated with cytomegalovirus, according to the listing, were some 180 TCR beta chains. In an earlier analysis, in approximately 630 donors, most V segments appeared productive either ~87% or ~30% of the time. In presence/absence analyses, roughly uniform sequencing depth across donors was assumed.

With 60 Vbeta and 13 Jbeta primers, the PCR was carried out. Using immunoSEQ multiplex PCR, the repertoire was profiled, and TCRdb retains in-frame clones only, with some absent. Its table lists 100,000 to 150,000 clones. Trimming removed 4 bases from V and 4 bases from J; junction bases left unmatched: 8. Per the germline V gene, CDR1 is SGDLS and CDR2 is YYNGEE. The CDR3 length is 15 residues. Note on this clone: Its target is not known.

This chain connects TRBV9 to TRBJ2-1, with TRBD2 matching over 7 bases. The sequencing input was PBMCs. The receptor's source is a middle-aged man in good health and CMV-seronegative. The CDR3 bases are TGTGCCAGCAGCCCCATGGGGACTACGTACAATGAGCAGTTCTTC. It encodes CASSPMGTTYNEQFF.